This TCR beta chain was recorded in a study of regulatory T cells in long-lasting Graves disease. Regarding the study as a whole: The TCR repertoire of persistent Graves' patients was less diverse than that of newly diagnosed ones. A reduction in accuracy may have resulted from the small sample size.

Construction of TCR beta libraries relied on iRepertoire HTBI primers and on Arm-PCR targeting CDR3 regions. TCRdb re-analysed the multiplex PCR reads in MiXCR, keeping a single row per CDR3 protein. This sample has more than 300,000 distinct CDR3 sequences; approximately 25% occur once, and the top ten carry less than 30%. This sample's time point: persistent/refractory GD, antithyroid drugs over 5 years with positive TRAb. Generation of the TCR library employed RNA extracted from PBMCs. Staff drew around 10 milliliters of peripheral blood into EDTA tubes. Per germline, CDR1 SGHRS and CDR2 YFSETQ. J gave up 10 bases and V 4 bases, and 8 bases lay outside the gene matches. This CDR3 has 13 residues. This clonotype came up a few times. No antigen is known for it.

This rearrangement joins TRBV5-1 to TRBJ1-3; TRBD1 matches 7 bases. Here the sequenced sample was peripheral blood mononuclear cells (PBMCs), taken when the disease was refractory, from a patient treated with antithyroid drugs. This receptor was obtained from a woman between 35 and 50 years old with Graves disease. CDR3 sequence (DNA): TGCGCCAGCAGCGTCACAGGGGAAAGAACCATATATTTT. Its translation: CASSVTGERTIYF.